This T cell receptor (beta chain) was sequenced in a study of T cells in women clearing cervical HPV infection. Study in general: Case blood was drawn a median approximately 160 days after lesion detection.

Germline CDR1 and CDR2: SGHRS and YFSETQ. The V gene lost 4 bases and the J gene lost 0 bases, with 19 bases spanning the gap. The length of the CDR3 is 17 residues. The table came from immunoSEQ multiplex PCR; TCRdb's copy has only in-frame clones and leaves some out. This repertoire includes roughly 18,000 clones. A remark on this clone: The missing CDR3 end, 3 residues past where the read stops, is filled in from the germline J gene.

The sample taken for sequencing was blood buffy coat. This TCR derives from a woman between 18 and 69 years old with a cervical HPV16 infection that either progressed to CIN3+ or cleared (not recorded which). This chain uses TRBV5-1 with TRBJ2-5; a possible D gene is TRBD2 (5 bases). CDR3 sequence: CASSPGLDSEDQETQYF. The sequenced CDR3 bases are TGCGCCAGCAGCCCGGGCCTCGATAGCGAGGACCAAGAGACC.